The 24 T cell receptor beta chains given below trace back to one sample, sequenced in a study of blood T cell repertoires in COVID-19. Generated by immunoSEQ multiplex PCR, the TCRdb table keeps only in-frame clones and is missing some. The sample shows over 150,000 clones, 84% of them seen only once. Sample: peripheral blood. Receptors originate from a woman aged 80 or over with COVID-19, enrolled during active disease.

The genes are TRBV5-1 and TRBJ1-1, with D possibly matching TRBD1 (5 bases). Germline V gene sequence: CDR1 SGHRS, CDR2 YFSETQ. This CDR3 has 15 residues. V lost 4 bases and J lost 4, with 17 bases in between. The CDR3 region has the DNA TGCGCCAGCAGCGCCAACGTGGGGCTGGGCACTGAAGCTTTCTTT. Protein product: CASSANVGLGTEAFF.

As to this clone: One end of the junction is discordant with germline, which a read error may explain. The rearrangement joins TRBV7-7 to TRBJ2-5, with TRBD1 identical over 10 bases. The CDR3 sequence is 15 residues long. Germline V gene sequence: CDR1 SSHAT, CDR2 FNYEAQ (reference sequence). In DNA form, the CDR3 reads TGTGCTAGCAGCAGAGACAGGGGGCGCGGAGAGACCCAGTACTTC. It translates to CASSRDRGRGETQYF.

The chain recombines TRBV28 with TRBJ1-3, with TRBD1 identical over 8 bases. Trimming cost V 5 bases and J 2 bases; bases outside gene matches: 2. The germline V gene encodes CDR1 MDHEN and CDR2 SYDVKM. The CDR3 is 14 amino acids. The CDR3 region is CASSPQGAGNTIYF. DNA for the CDR3: TGTGCCAGCAGTCCACAGGGGGCTGGAAACACCATATATTTT.

The chain uses TRBV27 and TRBJ2-7; 12 positions agree with TRBD2. The CDR3 totals 14 residues. Germline V lookup: CDR1 MNHEY, CDR2 SMNVEV (reference sequence). The junction had 3 bases not matched to a gene; V was cut back by 5 bases and J by 4 bases. The CDR3 sequence: CASSLTSGGYEQYF. The CDR3 DNA sequence: TGTGCCAGCAGTCTCACTAGCGGGGGGTACGAGCAGTACTTC.

The J gene is TRBJ2-5, the V gene TRBV5-1; 14 bases line up with TRBD2. Trimming removed 4 bases from V and 5 bases from J; junction bases left unmatched: 10. This CDR3 comprises 17 residues. CDR1 and CDR2 from the germline V gene are SGHRS and YFSETQ. The CDR3 spells CASSPGTSGSIFETQYF. For the CDR3, the DNA is TGCGCCAGCAGCCCCGGGACTAGCGGGAGTATATTCGAGACCCAGTACTTC.

This clone was seen once. Here the CDR3 reads CASSYAGTPEAFF. CDR3 DNA: TGTGCCAGCAGTTACGCCGGGACACCTGAAGCTTTCTTT. The chain has TRBV6-5 and TRBJ1-1; D possibly corresponds to TRBD1 (6 bases). Germline lookup yields CDR1 MNHEY and CDR2 SVGAGI. Trimming shortened V by 2 bases and J by 6 bases, and 10 bases separated the two germline ends. This CDR3 spans 13 amino acids.

The chain carries TRBV6-1 and TRBJ1-1, with 9 bases that match TRBD1. V was pared by 2 bases and J by 5 bases, with 9 bases of the junction left unmatched. Germline V gene lookup returns CDR1 MNHNS and CDR2 SASEGT. This CDR3 contains 16 residues. CDR3 DNA sequence: TGTGCCAGCAGTGAATGGGGACAGGGTTTGGTGACTGAAGCTTTCTTT. This codes for CASSEWGQGLVTEAFF.

J is TRBJ2-3 and V is TRBV5-4; 11 bases agree with TRBD2. This CDR3 has 15 amino acids. Trimming took 4 bases from V and 3 from J; bases not matched to a gene: 4. Germline values: CDR1 SGHNT, CDR2 YYREEE (reference sequence). DNA of the CDR3: TGTGCCAGCAGCACCCGACTAGCGGGGACAGATACGCAGTATTTT. Translated: CASSTRLAGTDTQYF. Complete variable domain (other parts from reference TRBV5-4 and TRBJ2-3): ETGVTQSPTHLIKTRGQQVTLRCSSQSGHNTVSWYQQALGQGPQFIFQYYREEENGRGNFPPRFSGLQFPNYSSELNVNALELDDSALYLCASSTRLAGTDTQYFGPGTRLTVL.

The chain couples TRBV21-1 to TRBJ2-7; whether TRBD2, the table's D call, matches the DNA was not checked. TRBV21-1 is recorded as a pseudogene. This CDR3 is built from 17 residues. The CDR3 sequence: CASSKGTSGNCAYEQYF. The CDR3 bases are TGTGCCAGCAGCAAGGGGACTAGCGGGAACTGTGCCTACGAGCAGTACTTC.

V usage is TRBV5-4 and J usage is TRBJ1-4; D unresolved. CDR3 size: 14 residues. The V and J ends lost 2 bases and 5 bases respectively, with 10 bases between them. The V gene's germline CDR1 is SGHNT and CDR2 YYREEE (reference sequence). In nucleotides, the CDR3 is TGTGCCAGCAGCTTTGGCAGGTCGAATGAAAAACTGTTTTTT. It codes for CASSFGRSNEKLFF.

This chain links TRBV20-1 with TRBJ2-3; tentative D call: TRBD2 (6 bases). This CDR3 spans 10 amino acids. The germline CDR1 and CDR2 sequences are DFQATT and SNEGSKA (reference sequence). V was clipped by 6 bases and J by 5 bases, with 6 bases between them. The CDR3 loop reads CSAGGDTQYF. In DNA, the CDR3 is TGCAGTGCGGGGGGAGATACGCAGTATTTT.

This clone was counted once. This chain joins TRBV12-3 or TRBV12-4 and TRBJ2-3; D might be TRBD2 (5 bases). With 6 bases removed from V and 8 bases from J, the gap between germline ends came to 15 bases. CDR3 length: 13 residues. The DNA of the CDR3 is TGTGCCAGCAGCCCCGGGGTGGCGGGTACGCAGTATTTT. Its protein is CASSPGVAGTQYF.

This chain links TRBV18 with TRBJ1-2; 10 bases line up with TRBD1. In germline, CDR1 is KGHSH, CDR2 LQKENI. Trimming cost V 7 bases and J 8 bases; bases outside gene matches: 10. This CDR3 is built from 14 residues. CDR3 region: CASFSGTGVGGYTF. The CDR3 bases are TGTGCCAGCTTCTCCGGGACAGGGGTAGGCGGCTACACCTTC.

This sequence joins TRBV18 and TRBJ2-7; TRBD2 agrees at 13 bases. The length of the CDR3 is 15 residues. The V and J ends lost 3 bases and 7 bases, in that order; junction bases with no gene match: 6. Per the germline V gene, CDR1 is KGHSH and CDR2 is LQKENI. Written as DNA, the CDR3 is TGTGCCAGCTCACCGGGGACTAGCGGGGTTGGAGAGCAGTACTTC. Translated, it gives CASSPGTSGVGEQYF.

This chain connects TRBV7-2 to TRBJ2-7; 9 bases are a match to TRBD2. The germline V gene encodes CDR1 SGHTA and CDR2 FQGNSA. With V trimmed by 4 bases and J by 6 bases, 7 bases remained unmatched. The CDR3 runs to 14 residues. The CDR3 region is CASSYWREGSEQYF. CDR3 sequence (DNA): TGTGCCAGCAGCTATTGGCGGGAGGGCTCCGAGCAGTACTTC.

The CDR3 protein is CATSVGEFKFHEQYF. The CDR3 DNA reads as TGTGCCACCAGTGTGGGAGAATTTAAGTTCCACGAGCAGTACTTC. This chain connects TRBV24-1 to TRBJ2-7; D might be TRBD2 (5 bases). The germline V and J ends were trimmed by 5 bases and 5 bases, with 18 bases remaining between them. The CDR3 is 15 residues long. Per the germline V gene, CDR1 is KGHDR and CDR2 is SFDVKD.

The CDR3 nucleotides read TGTGCCACCGACAGAGGAGGGGCGAACACTGAAGCTTTCTTT. The encoded protein is CATDRGGANTEAFF. The chain uses TRBV10-3 and TRBJ1-1, with D possibly matching TRBD1 (5 bases). CDR3 length: 14 residues. Per the germline V gene, CDR1 is ENHRY and CDR2 is SYGVKD. V lost 10 bases, J lost 1 base, and 16 bases lay in between.

The chain recombines TRBV2 with TRBJ2-3; D is perhaps TRBD2 (5 bases). The CDR3 runs to 16 residues. V lost 6 bases and J 0 bases, leaving 16 bases between the germline ends. Germline V gene lookup returns CDR1 SNHLY and CDR2 FYNNEI. The CDR3 DNA is TGTGCCAGCAGGGCCAGAGCGGACGGAAGCACAGATACGCAGTATTTT. Amino acid sequence: CASRARADGSTDTQYF.

This sequence joins TRBV5-1 and TRBJ1-5; no definite D call. Germline V gene lookup returns CDR1 SGHRS and CDR2 YFSETQ. The CDR3 totals 13 residues. Trimming removed 4 bases from V and 4 bases from J, with 9 bases in between. CDR3 DNA: TGCGCCAGCAGCCCCGGCGGGAATCAGCCCCAGCATTTT. It yields the protein CASSPGGNQPQHF.

V gene TRBV5-5 combines with J gene TRBJ1-2; TRBD1 agrees at 7 bases. From germline, CDR1 is SGHKS and CDR2 YYEKEE (reference sequence). The junction had 11 bases not matched to a gene; V was cut back by 5 bases and J by 4 bases. The CDR3 loop spans 15 amino acids. Written as DNA, the CDR3 is TGTGCCAGCAGTGCGAGCCCAGGGGGGTTCTATGGCTACACCTTC. It translates to CASSASPGGFYGYTF.

CDR3 residues: CASPKAGTQYF. In DNA, the CDR3 is TGTGCCAGCCCCAAGGCGGGGACCCAGTACTTC. The J gene is TRBJ2-5, the V gene TRBV28; tentatively, D is TRBD2 (5 bases). The length of the CDR3 is 11 residues. Germline loops: CDR1 MDHEN, CDR2 SYDVKM. Trimming pared 8 bases from V and 7 bases from J, leaving 11 bases between. The full variable domain, with the rest looked up from reference TRBV28 and TRBJ2-5, is DVKVTQSSRYLVKRTGEKVFLECVQDMDHENMFWYRQDPGLGLRLIYFSYDVKMKEKGDIPEGYSVSREKKERFSLILESASTNQTSMYLCASPKAGTQYFGPGTRLLVL.

The chain carries TRBV7-9 and TRBJ2-1; 9 bases map to TRBD2. The CDR3 runs to 16 residues. With V trimmed by 1 base and J by 10 bases, 11 bases remained unmatched. Per germline, CDR1 SEHNR and CDR2 FQNEAQ (reference sequence). CDR3 sequence reads: CASSLVWRGGNWEQFF. CDR3 nucleotide sequence: TGTGCCAGCAGCTTAGTATGGCGGGGGGGCAATTGGGAGCAGTTCTTC.

The rearrangement links TRBV10-3 to TRBJ1-2; no definite D call. The V end lost 1 base, the J end lost 2 bases, and 14 bases lay between the germline ends. CDR3 length: 16 amino acids. The germline V gene encodes CDR1 ENHRY and CDR2 SYGVKD. CDR3 DNA: TGTGCCATCAGTGAGTATCGTCGGGGAGAGAACTATGGCTACACCTTC. Protein: CAISEYRRGENYGYTF.

The gene calls are TRBV7-3 and TRBJ2-2, with D unclear. V lost 3 bases and J lost 3, with 11 bases in between. Germline assignment: CDR1 SGHTA and CDR2 FQGTGA. The CDR3 covers 15 residues. CDR3 DNA: TGTGCCAGCAGCTTGGAGCCTGCTCACACCGGGGAGCTGTTTTTT. Residues: CASSLEPAHTGELFF.